This is a list of T cell receptor beta chains from one sample in a study of blood T cells in healthy people across ages. Each CDR3 protein gets one entry after TCRdb re-called the 5' RACE reads with MiXCR. This sample has about 1.1 million distinct CDR3 sequences; 35% to 40% occur once, and the top ten carry around 14%. The sequenced sample was blood. These TCRs come from a man between 18 and 29 years old in good health. The CDR3 runs from the conserved cysteine through the conserved F or W. The D gene is left open where the match is weak. A row's size may be missing; if present it is once, few, many or a size class.

v_call	j_call	d_call	clone_size	cdr3_nt	cdr3_aa
TRBV6-6	TRBJ2-7	TRBD2	.	TGTGCCAGCAGTTACTCGAACCGGGGCCTGGGGGGGGAGCAGTACTTC	CASSYSNRGLGGEQYF
TRBV6-1	TRBJ1-2	.	.	TGTGCCAGCACACCCGACAGTGGGGTATATGGCTACACCTTC	CASTPDSGVYGYTF
TRBV20-1	TRBJ2-1	TRBD1	few	TGCAGTGCTAAAATCTTGTGGGACAGGGAATCCTACAATGAGCAGTTCTTC	CSAKILWDRESYNEQFF
TRBV25-1	TRBJ1-1	.	.	TGTGCCACTTACATGAACACTGAAGCTTTCTTT	CATYMNTEAFF
TRBV20-1	TRBJ2-1	TRBD2	.	TGCAGTGCTAGCTGGAGGGAGGGTACTGCGAATGAGCAGTTCTTC	CSASWREGTANEQFF
TRBV12-3/TRBV12-4	TRBJ1-6	.	.	TGTGCCAGCAGTCTTAACGGGGGTAATTCACCCCTCCACTTT	CASSLNGGNSPLHF
TRBV4-3	TRBJ2-2	.	.	TGCGCCAGCAGCCATGGCCCAACCGGGGAGCTGTTTTTT	CASSHGPTGELFF
TRBV12-3/TRBV12-4	TRBJ1-5	TRBD1	.	TGTGCCAGCAGTGCCAGACAGGGGGGCAATCAGCCCCAGCATTTT	CASSARQGGNQPQHF
TRBV7-9	TRBJ1-2	.	few	TGTGCCAGCAGCTTAGGAGTTGGCGGAAACTATGGCTACACCTTC	CASSLGVGGNYGYTF
TRBV5-1	TRBJ2-3	TRBD2	.	TGCGCCAGCAGCATAGCGGGACCTAGCACAGATACGCAGTATTTT	CASSIAGPSTDTQYF
TRBV28	TRBJ1-4	TRBD1	.	TGTGCCAGCAGCCGGGACAGGTGGAATGAAAAACTGTTTTTT	CASSRDRWNEKLFF
TRBV6-2/TRBV6-3	TRBJ1-1	TRBD1	.	TGTGCCAGCAGTTTGGTAGGGGGCCCCGGTGTTGAAGCTTTCTTT	CASSLVGGPGVEAFF
TRBV20-1	TRBJ2-1	TRBD2	.	TGCAGTGCCCTCGTAGCGGGGGGGCTGAACAATGAGCAGTTCTTC	CSALVAGGLNNEQFF
TRBV29-1	TRBJ2-7	.	many	TGCAGCGTTTATAGGACGGAGGAATCAGAGCAGTACTTC	CSVYRTEESEQYF
TRBV20-1	TRBJ1-2	.	.	TGCAGTGCTAGCCCGGGGTCTACGGCCTATGGCTACACCTTC	CSASPGSTAYGYTF
TRBV27	TRBJ1-2	TRBD1	.	TGTGCCAGCAGTCTAGACAGGGGATGGAGGTTTGGCTACACCTTC	CASSLDRGWRFGYTF
TRBV7-9	TRBJ1-1	TRBD1	few	TGTGCCAGCAGCATGACAGGGGTCGGGACTGAAGCTTTCTTT	CASSMTGVGTEAFF
TRBV7-9	TRBJ1-1	.	.	TGTGCCAGCAGCCCGGACCGGCTAGCTTTCTTT	CASSPDRLAFF
TRBV20-1	TRBJ2-1	TRBD2	few	TGCAGTGCTAGAGTAACTAGCGGTTCCTACAATGAGCAGTTCTTC	CSARVTSGSYNEQFF
TRBV12-3/TRBV12-4	TRBJ2-5	.	.	TGTGCCAGCAGTCGAGGGGACTACCAAGAGACCCAGTACTTC	CASSRGDYQETQYF
TRBV7-2	TRBJ1-2	.	.	TGTGCCAGCAGCTTTCGGTCCTCTAACTATGGCTACACCTTC	CASSFRSSNYGYTF
TRBV4-1	TRBJ1-6	TRBD1	.	TGCGCCAGCAGCCAAGATATCAGGGGGAACAATTCACCCCCCCACTTT	CASSQDIRGNNSPPHF
TRBV10-3	TRBJ2-7	.	.	TGTGCCATACGAGGGAGAGATGGCAATGAGCAGTACTTC	CAIRGRDGNEQYF
TRBV7-3	TRBJ1-5	.	few	TGTGCCAGCAGCTCCCAGAGCAATCAGCCCCAGCATTTT	CASSSQSNQPQHF
TRBV10-3	TRBJ1-2	.	few	TGTGCCACAAGCCTACTACAGGCCCCTGGTGGCTACACCTTC	CATSLLQAPGGYTF
TRBV12-3/TRBV12-4	TRBJ1-5	.	.	TGTGTCAGCAGTTTTAGCAGGGACGGCAATCAGCCCCAGCATTTT	CVSSFSRDGNQPQHF
TRBV27	TRBJ1-1	.	.	TGTGCCAGCAGTCCCCAAGGGAGGGGCAGGCTAAAGTTTAACACTGAAGCTTTCTTT	CASSPQGRGRLKFNTEAFF
TRBV20-1	TRBJ2-5	.	.	TGCAGTGCCCAACCCGGGACCGGACGAGGGAAGCAGTACTTC	CSAQPGTGRGKQYF
TRBV4-3	TRBJ2-3	TRBD2	few	TGCGCCAGCAGCCAGGGAGCCCTTACTAGCGGGGGTACAGATACGCAGTATTTT	CASSQGALTSGGTDTQYF
TRBV5-5	TRBJ1-4	.	.	TGTGCCAGCAGCACCAGGACAACTAATGAAAAACTGTTTTTT	CASSTRTTNEKLFF
TRBV29-1	TRBJ2-2	.	once	TGCAGCGCCGGACGGGTTTGGGGACAGAACACCGGGGGGCTGTTTTTT	CSAGRVWGQNTGGLFF
TRBV27	TRBJ1-1	.	few	TGTGCCAGCTCACCTGATTCGGACACTGAAGCTTTCTTT	CASSPDSDTEAFF
TRBV6-5	TRBJ1-2	TRBD1	.	TGTGCCAGCAGTTACTCACAGGGGACAGCTACTAACTATGGCTACACCTTC	CASSYSQGTATNYGYTF
TRBV28	TRBJ1-6	TRBD1	few	TGTGCCAGCAGTTCGGACAGGTATAATTCACCCCTCCACTTT	CASSSDRYNSPLHF
TRBV4-3	TRBJ2-1	TRBD2	.	TGCGCCAGCAGCCACGAGACAGCGGGGGGGCTCAATGAGCAGTTCTTC	CASSHETAGGLNEQFF
TRBV20-1	TRBJ1-6	.	.	TGCAGTGCTAGAGTTGGCCAGGCAAATTCACCCCCCCACTTT	CSARVGQANSPPHF
TRBV29-1	TRBJ1-2	TRBD1	.	TGCAGCGTTGAAATGACAGGGGGCGATGGCTACACCTTC	CSVEMTGGDGYTF
TRBV12-3/TRBV12-4	TRBJ2-7	TRBD1	.	TGTGCCAGCAGTTTTCAGGGCGGCAGGGGGCTTCGGAATGAGCAGTACTTC	CASSFQGGRGLRNEQYF
TRBV29-1	TRBJ1-2	.	.	TGCAGCGTTGTGGGCAGTAACTATGGCTACACCTTC	CSVVGSNYGYTF
TRBV7-7	TRBJ2-7	TRBD2	.	TGTGCTAGCAGCTTAGGGACTAGGCCTTCCTACAATGAGCAGTACTTC	CASSLGTRPSYNEQYF
TRBV6-1	TRBJ1-4	.	.	TGTGCCAGCAGTGGGGGGAGCCAGGATGAAAAACTGTTTTTT	CASSGGSQDEKLFF
TRBV12-3/TRBV12-4	TRBJ1-2	.	many	TGTGCCAGCAGTGTAACATACAGGAGTGGCTACACCTTC	CASSVTYRSGYTF
TRBV7-9	TRBJ2-2	TRBD1	few	TGTGCCAGCAGCCCGTTCCGGGACAGGGATTTACGGGGCACCGGGGAGCTGTTTTTT	CASSPFRDRDLRGTGELFF
TRBV20-1	TRBJ2-1	TRBD2	few	TGCAGTGCTAGGAAGGGTCTAGCGGGGGGACTTAGCTCCTACAATGAGCAGTTCTTC	CSARKGLAGGLSSYNEQFF
TRBV12-5	TRBJ2-7	.	.	TGTGCTAGTGGTTTGGCCCGGGCTTCCTACAATGAGCAGTACTTC	CASGLARASYNEQYF
TRBV12-3/TRBV12-4	TRBJ2-3	TRBD2	.	TGTGCCAGCAGTTTCGTGGGGGGACGGGGGGGCTCAGATACGCAGTATTTT	CASSFVGGRGGSDTQYF
TRBV4-3	TRBJ1-1	.	few	TGCGCCAGCAGCCAAGATGGGGAGCTGAACACTGAAGCTTTCTTT	CASSQDGELNTEAFF
TRBV12-3/TRBV12-4	TRBJ2-1	TRBD2	many	TGTGCCAGCAGTCCCCAACCTACTAGCGGGTCAGATAATGAGCAGTTCTTC	CASSPQPTSGSDNEQFF
TRBV6-6	TRBJ2-3	TRBD1	.	TGTGCCAGCAGTAATGGACAGGGGGCAACAGATACGCAGTATTTT	CASSNGQGATDTQYF
TRBV12-3/TRBV12-4	TRBJ1-4	.	many	TGTGCCAGCAGTTTAGGCAGGGGAAATGAAAAACTGTTTTTT	CASSLGRGNEKLFF
TRBV7-2	TRBJ1-5	.	few	TGTGCCAGCAGCCCTGGGGATTTGAGTCAGCCCCAGCATTTT	CASSPGDLSQPQHF
TRBV27	TRBJ2-1	TRBD2	.	TGTGCCAGCAGATTGGCGCCGGGACTAGTGTTCTTC	CASRLAPGLVFF
TRBV13	TRBJ1-4	TRBD1	few	TGTGCCAGCAGCGAACAGGGGGCGTTCGGCGAAAAACTGTTTTTT	CASSEQGAFGEKLFF
TRBV7-2	TRBJ2-7	.	.	TGTGCCAGCAGCTTAGAACCCTCCGGCTACGAGCAGTACTTC	CASSLEPSGYEQYF
TRBV6-2/TRBV6-3	TRBJ2-3	.	.	TGTGCCAGCAGTCACACAGAGACGCAGTATTTT	CASSHTETQYF
TRBV18	TRBJ2-7	.	.	TGTGCCGGCTCACCATTCAGGGTAGGCGAGCAGTACTTC	CAGSPFRVGEQYF
TRBV6-6	TRBJ1-4	.	.	TGTGCCAGCAGTTACAGGTCCTTGGGAGCGGCTAATGAAAAACTGTTTTTT	CASSYRSLGAANEKLFF
TRBV7-2	TRBJ1-2	.	few	TGTGCCAGCAGCCGAGAGCGGGGACTGTATGGCTACACCTTC	CASSRERGLYGYTF
TRBV2	TRBJ2-3	TRBD2	once	TGTGCCAGCCTACCCCGGGGACTAGCGGGAGACACAGATACGCAGTATTTT	CASLPRGLAGDTDTQYF